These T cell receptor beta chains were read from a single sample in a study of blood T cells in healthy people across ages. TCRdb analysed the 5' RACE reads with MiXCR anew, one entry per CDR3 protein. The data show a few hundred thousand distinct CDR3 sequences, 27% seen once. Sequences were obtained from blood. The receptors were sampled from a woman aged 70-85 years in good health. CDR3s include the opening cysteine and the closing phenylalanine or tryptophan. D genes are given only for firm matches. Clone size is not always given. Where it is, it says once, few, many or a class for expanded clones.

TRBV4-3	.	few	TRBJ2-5	CASSQGDNPGRETQYF	TGCGCCAGCAGCCAAGGCGACAACCCTGGGCGGGAGACCCAGTACTTC
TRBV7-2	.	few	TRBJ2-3	CASSPQQSGTQYF	TGTGCCAGCAGCCCCCAGCAAAGCGGCACGCAGTATTTT
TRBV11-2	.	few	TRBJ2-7	CASSRDSTSSYEQYF	TGTGCCAGCAGCCGGGATAGCACTTCCTCCTACGAGCAGTACTTC
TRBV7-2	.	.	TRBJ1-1	CASSLVREAFF	TGTGCCAGCAGCTTAGTTCGCGAAGCTTTCTTT
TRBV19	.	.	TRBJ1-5	CASSIRAGREQPQHF	TGTGCCAGTAGTATTAGGGCAGGGCGTGAGCAGCCCCAGCATTTT
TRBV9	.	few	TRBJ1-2	CASSVDHQRVGYTF	TGTGCCAGCAGCGTAGACCATCAGAGAGTTGGCTACACCTTC
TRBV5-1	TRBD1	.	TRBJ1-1	CASSSLGQAGSNTEAFF	TGCGCCAGCAGCTCCTTGGGACAGGCGGGATCGAACACTGAAGCTTTCTTT
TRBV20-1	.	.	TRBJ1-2	CSATHPGGGYTF	TGCAGTGCCACCCACCCGGGAGGTGGCTACACCTTC
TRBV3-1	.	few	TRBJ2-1	CASSSGETYYNEQFF	TGTGCCAGCAGCTCCGGGGAAACATACTACAATGAGCAGTTCTTC
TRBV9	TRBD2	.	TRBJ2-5	CASSAFSGLQETQYF	TGTGCCAGCAGCGCTTTTTCGGGACTACAAGAGACCCAGTACTTC
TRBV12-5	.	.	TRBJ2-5	CASGFFQETQYF	TGTGCTAGTGGTTTTTTCCAGGAGACCCAGTACTTC
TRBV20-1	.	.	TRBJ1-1	CSAGATGYTEAFF	TGCAGTGCTGGAGCCACAGGGTACACTGAAGCTTTCTTT
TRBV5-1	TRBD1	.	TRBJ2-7	CASRGTGQLYYEQYF	TGCGCCAGCAGGGGGACGGGACAGCTTTACTACGAGCAGTACTTC
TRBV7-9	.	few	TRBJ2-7	CASSPQVYEQYF	TGTGCCAGCAGCCCGCAAGTTTACGAGCAGTACTTC
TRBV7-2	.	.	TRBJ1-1	CASSVYGTANTEAFF	TGTGCCAGCAGCGTATACGGGACGGCTAACACTGAAGCTTTCTTT
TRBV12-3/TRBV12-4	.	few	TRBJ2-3	CASSFGGRSKSTQYF	TGTGCCAGCAGTTTTGGTGGAAGGTCCAAATCTACGCAGTATTTT